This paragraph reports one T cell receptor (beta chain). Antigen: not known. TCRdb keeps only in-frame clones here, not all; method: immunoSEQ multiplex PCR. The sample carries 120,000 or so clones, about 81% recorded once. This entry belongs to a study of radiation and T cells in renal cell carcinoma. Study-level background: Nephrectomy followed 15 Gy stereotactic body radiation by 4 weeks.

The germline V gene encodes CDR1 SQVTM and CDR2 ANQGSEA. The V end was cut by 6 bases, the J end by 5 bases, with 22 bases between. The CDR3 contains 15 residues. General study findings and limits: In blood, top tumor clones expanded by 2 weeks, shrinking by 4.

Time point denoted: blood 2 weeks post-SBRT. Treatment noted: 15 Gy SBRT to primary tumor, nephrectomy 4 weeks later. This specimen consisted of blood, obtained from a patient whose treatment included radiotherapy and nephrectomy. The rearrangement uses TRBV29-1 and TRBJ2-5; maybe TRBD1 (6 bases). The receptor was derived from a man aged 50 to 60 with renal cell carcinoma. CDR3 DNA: TGCAGCGTAGAACAAGGGGGTCTCGTCTCTGAGACCCAGTACTTC. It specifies CSVEQGGLVSETQYF.